The 21 T cell receptor beta chains in this list originate from one sample, sequenced in a study of human T cells and chemical hapten exposure. The time point was: pre-sensitization, week 0. The treatment denotes: therapeutic diphenylcyclopropenone sensitization with weekly scalp DPC. Via MiXCR, TCRdb re-called the RACE reads, giving one row per CDR3 protein. The sample shows around 330,000 distinct CDR3 sequences, around 5.5% of them seen only once. The sequencing used whole blood, collected in connection with sensitization to the hapten diphenylcyclopropenone (DPC). All receptors come from a woman between 18 and 30 years old with alopecia areata. Some clones in this sample may be carry-over from other donors' samples.

CDR3 DNA: TGCGCCAGCAGCCAAGCCCAGGGGGCGGTCCGCTATGGCTACACCTTC. Translation: CASSQAQGAVRYGYTF. This rearrangement joins TRBV4-3 to TRBJ1-2; 8 bases are a match to TRBD1. Germline V CDR1 and CDR2: LGHNA, YSLEER. V lost 1 base, J lost 4 bases, and 8 bases stayed unmatched. This CDR3 is 16 amino acids long.

The J gene is TRBJ2-3, the V gene TRBV24-1; 8 bases match TRBD1. J lost 5 bases, V lost 4 bases, and 7 bases had no gene match. The CDR3 consists of 15 residues. Germline-derived CDR1 and CDR2 are KGHDR and SFDVKD. The CDR3 DNA is TGTGCCACCAGTGAATCAGGGGGCCTGGGAGATACGCAGTATTTT. Translation: CATSESGGLGDTQYF.

The sample holds a few counts of this clonotype. The chain has TRBV11-1 and TRBJ2-7, with no clear D. Germline V gene data show CDR1 as SGHAT and CDR2 as FQDESV (reference sequence). The CDR3 sequence is 13 residues long. V shed 1 base and J shed 2 bases, with 6 bases lying between them. CDR3 amino acids: CASSLEQTYEQYF. The CDR3 DNA reads TGTGCCAGCAGCTTAGAGCAAACCTACGAGCAGTACTTC.

This clonotype was found many times. The V gene is TRBV14, the J gene TRBJ2-1, with 15 bases aligning to TRBD2. V trimming: 5 bases; J trimming: 10 bases; junction bases outside the gene matches: 6. This CDR3 is 15 amino acids long. Germline-derived CDR1 and CDR2 are SGHDN and FVKESK. CDR3 protein: CASSWTSGGALEQFF. The CDR3 DNA follows: TGTGCCAGCAGCTGGACTAGCGGGGGGGCCTTGGAGCAGTTCTTC.

This clonotype was observed many times. The V and J genes are TRBV29-1 and TRBJ2-3; 7 positions match TRBD2. The CDR3 is 14 amino acids. The V gene's germline CDR1 is SQVTM and CDR2 ANQGSEA. J gave up 4 bases and V 7 bases, and 11 bases lay outside the gene matches. CDR3 amino acids: CSARAGFRPDTQYF. In DNA form, the CDR3 reads TGCAGCGCCCGAGCGGGGTTCAGACCAGATACGCAGTATTTT.

Many counts were recorded for this clonotype. The J gene is TRBJ2-7, the V gene TRBV29-1, with D unresolved. The CDR3 contains 11 residues. V lost 1 base and J lost 3, with 4 bases in between. Germline CDR1 SQVTM, CDR2 ANQGSEA. CDR3 loop: CSVEGDYEQYF. The CDR3 nucleotides read TGCAGCGTTGAAGGGGACTACGAGCAGTACTTC.

At least ten counts were recorded for this clonotype. The genes are TRBV5-5 and TRBJ2-2; no reliable D call. The CDR3 extends over 17 amino acids. V shed 0 bases and J shed 2 bases, with 14 bases lying between them. CDR1 is SGHKS and CDR2 is YYEKEE in the germline V gene (reference sequence). The CDR3, as DNA: TGTGCCAGCAGCTTGGGGTTGGGTCACCGAAACACCGGGGAGCTGTTTTTT. It is translated as CASSLGLGHRNTGELFF.

The sample holds a few counts of this clonotype. The CDR3 region is CASTVPGTGNMNTEAFF. DNA of the CDR3: TGTGCCAGCACCGTCCCCGGGACAGGGAATATGAACACTGAAGCTTTCTTT. The rearrangement uses TRBV6-2 or TRBV6-3 and TRBJ1-1, with 9 bases fitting TRBD1. V dropped 7 bases and J dropped 0; count of bases not matched to a gene: 12. Germline values: CDR1 MNHEY, CDR2 SVGEGT. CDR3 length equals 17 residues.

The V call is TRBV7-9, the J call TRBJ1-1; D gene unclear. Germline CDR1 reads SEHNR; CDR2 reads FQNEAQ (reference sequence). The CDR3 consists of 9 residues. Trimming took off 8 bases at V and 9 bases at J, with 7 bases between the two ends. CDR3 bases: TGTGCCAGCGGGGAGAAAGCTTTCTTT. This translates into CASGEKAFF.

Only a few counts were recorded for this clonotype. The V call is TRBV6-1, the J call TRBJ1-6; D is unresolved. Germline CDR1 is MNHNS and CDR2 is SASEGT. The V and J ends lost 6 bases and 5 bases respectively, with 11 bases between them. The CDR3 is made up of 14 amino acids. In nucleotides, the CDR3 is TGTGCCAGCAGGGGTTTCCCCGATAATTCACCCCTCCACTTT. Protein product: CASRGFPDNSPLHF.

The V call is TRBV9, the J call TRBJ1-1; a weak D match, TRBD1 (5 bases). The germline gives CDR1 SGDLS, CDR2 YYNGEE. The CDR3 contains 15 residues. Trimming removed 0 bases from V and 0 bases from J, with 9 bases in between. The CDR3 coding sequence is TGTGCCAGCAGCGTAGGAATACAGGTGAACACTGAAGCTTTCTTT. This sequence encodes CASSVGIQVNTEAFF.

The rearrangement joins TRBV7-9 to TRBJ2-7, with D possibly matching TRBD1 (6 bases). Trimming took 5 bases from V and 4 from J, leaving 24 bases between them. The V gene's germline CDR1 is SEHNR and CDR2 FQNEAQ (reference sequence). The CDR3 is 17 residues long. The CDR3 protein is CASSISTRQGIRYEQYF. In DNA, the CDR3 is TGTGCCAGCAGCATTTCTACTCGGCAGGGGATACGGTACGAGCAGTACTTC.

This clonotype was observed at least ten times. The chain has TRBV5-1 and TRBJ2-7; 10 bases fit TRBD2. CDR1 and CDR2 from the germline V gene are SGHRS and YFSETQ. This CDR3 spans 14 amino acids. J was trimmed by 9 bases and V by 4 bases; bases with no gene match: 10. CDR3 nucleotide sequence: TGCGCCAGCAGCCCCGGGACTAGCGACCGAGGGCAGTACTTC. Its protein is CASSPGTSDRGQYF.

This clonotype has at least ten counts. This chain uses TRBV13 with TRBJ2-7; TRBD2 aligns across 14 bases. Germline V gene data show CDR1 as PRHDT and CDR2 as FYEKMQ (reference sequence). The CDR3 sequence is 18 residues long. J was trimmed by 4 bases and V by 4 bases; bases with no gene match: 12. CDR3 nucleotide sequence: TGTGCCAGCAGCTCCCCCGGACTAGCGGGGGGAGACGGGTACGAGCAGTACTTC. Translated: CASSSPGLAGGDGYEQYF.

The V call is TRBV18, the J call TRBJ2-6; perhaps TRBD1 as D (6 bases). CDR3 length equals 15 residues. V dropped 3 bases and J dropped 2 bases, with 8 bases sitting between them. From germline, CDR1 is KGHSH and CDR2 LQKENI. This chain's CDR3 is CASSPQGTGANVLTF. Here the CDR3 DNA reads TGTGCCAGCTCACCCCAGGGGACTGGGGCCAACGTCCTGACTTTC.

To note about this clonotype: With a much larger clone just one base away, this may be a read error. The rearrangement uses TRBV29-1 and TRBJ2-2, with 8 positions matching TRBD2. The CDR3 is 14 residues long. Germline V lookup: CDR1 SQVTM, CDR2 ANQGSEA. The CDR3 DNA reads TGCAGCGTTAAGCGGGGGACCTTAACCGCGGAGCTGTTTTTT. This sequence encodes CSVKRGTLTAELFF.

This chain uses TRBV18 with TRBJ2-2, with a possible D match to TRBD1 (5 bases). The ends were cut back, 4 bases at V and 5 bases at J, with 11 bases in the middle. Germline V gene sequence: CDR1 KGHSH, CDR2 LQKENI. This CDR3 contains 14 residues. CDR3 sequence: CASSQQDDTGELFF. The CDR3 DNA reads as TGTGCCAGCTCACAACAGGATGATACCGGGGAGCTGTTTTTT.

This clonotype was counted many times. The rearrangement joins TRBV7-9 to TRBJ2-7, with D tentatively TRBD1 or TRBD2 (5 bases each). This CDR3 region has 14 residues. Germline V gives CDR1 SEHNR, CDR2 FQNEAQ (reference sequence). Trimming took 2 bases from V and 0 from J, leaving 8 bases between them. The CDR3 here is CASSLNGASYEQYF. CDR3 nucleotide sequence: TGTGCCAGCAGCTTAAACGGGGCCTCCTACGAGCAGTACTTC. The complete variable domain, with remaining parts taken from reference TRBV7-9 and TRBJ2-7, reads DTGVSQNPRHKITKRGQNVTFRCDPISEHNRLYWYRQTLGQGPEFLTYFQNEAQLEKSRLLSDRFSAERPKGSFSTLEIQRTEQGDSAMYLCASSLNGASYEQYFGPGTRLTVT.

This clonotype was recorded a few times. The genes are TRBV18 and TRBJ2-1; D call uncertain. CDR1 is KGHSH, CDR2 LQKENI, per germline. The CDR3 is 12 residues long. V dropped 2 bases and J dropped 10 bases, with 9 bases sitting between them. The CDR3 DNA is TGTGCCAGCTCACCAGGAGAGCAGGAGCAGTTCTTC. Protein product: CASSPGEQEQFF.

This clonotype was seen many times. The genes are TRBV18 and TRBJ1-1; D is unclear. Per the germline V gene, CDR1 is KGHSH and CDR2 is LQKENI. Trimming took 8 bases from V and 1 from J, leaving 11 bases between them. The CDR3 consists of 13 residues. The CDR3 DNA is TGTGCCAGCAGCCCGGGCCAGAACACTGAAGCTTTCTTT. Translated, it gives CASSPGQNTEAFF. The entire variable domain, with the rest obtained from reference TRBV18 and TRBJ1-1, is as follows: NAGVMQNPRHLVRRRGQEARLRCSPMKGHSHVYWYRQLPEEGLKFMVYLQKENIIDESGMPKERFSAEFPKEGPSILRIQQVVRGDSAAYFCASSPGQNTEAFFGQGTRLTVV.

The CDR3 nucleotides read TGTGCCAGCAGTTTAGAAGGACAGAGTAATTCACCCCTCCACTTT. This sequence encodes CASSLEGQSNSPLHF. This chain uses TRBV12-3 or TRBV12-4 with TRBJ1-6, with a weak D call TRBD1 (6 bases). Trimming took off 1 base at V and 6 bases at J, with 10 bases between the two ends. This CDR3 is built from 15 residues.